This T cell receptor beta chain comes out of a study of T cells after yellow fever vaccination. MiXCR, applied by TCRdb to the 5' RACE reads, yields one record per CDR3 protein. The sample lists under 600,000 distinct CDR3 sequences, roughly 13% occurring once. This TCR was recovered from a man aged 30 to 39 who received the YFV17D yellow fever vaccine. This material consisted of PBMCs, taken on the day of the yellow fever booster vaccination.

CDR3 in amino acids: CASSSRDSARSYNEQFF. DNA of the CDR3: TGCGCCAGCAGCTCGCGGGACTCAGCACGCTCCTACAATGAGCAGTTCTTC. V and J are TRBV4-3 and TRBJ2-1; D might be TRBD2 (6 bases). CDR1 and CDR2 (germline): LGHNA, YSLEER. CDR3 length: 17 residues. V was pared by 5 bases and J by 0 bases, with 17 bases between.